This T cell receptor (beta chain) was profiled in a study of cytomegalovirus exposure and HLA in healthy donors. Study-level findings and limits: Later analysis revealed greater clonal expansion in HLA-associated TCR beta chains than in equally common others.

Trimming shortened V by 5 bases and J by 0 bases, and 11 bases separated the two germline ends. CDR1 is WSHSY, CDR2 SAAADI, per germline. The CDR3 loop spans 15 amino acids. In the case of this clone: The antigen remains unidentified.

PCR employed 60 Vbeta and 13 Jbeta primers. Assay used: immunoSEQ multiplex PCR; TCRdb lists only in-frame clones, some missing. The table includes under 150,000 clones, about 83% detected once. This TCR came from a woman aged 30 to 39 in good health and CMV-seronegative. This chain links TRBV10-2 with TRBJ1-5; D perhaps matches TRBD1 (5 bases). The sequenced sample consisted of PBMCs. CDR3 DNA sequence: TGCGCCAGCAGTCTCGGCAGGGCTAGCAATCAGCCCCAGCATTTT. Encoded protein: CASSLGRASNQPQHF.